This T cell receptor beta chain was profiled in a study of T cell responses to AZD1222 COVID-19 vaccine. Study-level points and caveats: It was only 6 or 7 AZD1222 recipients who were seropositive at baseline.

The repertoire was sequenced with immunoSEQ multiplex PCR; TCRdb's copy has only in-frame clones and lacks some. The sample shows about 140,000 clones, 86% of them seen only once. V gave up 11 bases and J gave up 0 bases, with 11 bases separating them. Germline CDR1 and CDR2: SEHNR and FQNEAQ (reference sequence). This CDR3 is built from 13 residues. Concerning this clone: Its specificity is not known.

The receptor was isolated from an adult who received the AZD1222 COVID-19 vaccine. This material consisted of peripheral blood, taken 28 days after the second AZD1222 dose. The rearrangement links TRBV7-9 to TRBJ1-3; no clear D. In nucleotides, the CDR3 is TGTGCCGGACGAACAGCCTCTGGAAACACCATATATTTT. It codes for CAGRTASGNTIYF.